This is a list of T cell receptor beta chains from one sample in a study of blood T cell repertoires in COVID-19. Generated by immunoSEQ multiplex PCR, the TCRdb table keeps only in-frame clones and is missing some. The sample records about 200,000 clones, 87% being singletons. Sequenced input: PBMCs or T cells enriched from blood (not recorded which). These receptors were taken from a woman aged 25 to 39 who had recovered from COVID-19. Each CDR3 is given with its conserved first and last residue. D genes are given only for firm matches. Clone size is given for some rows only: seen once, a few or many times, or a class if the clone is expanded.

d_gene,v_gene,j_gene,len,abundance,CDR3nt,CDR3aa
-,TRBV2,TRBJ2-7,14,-,TGTGCCAGCAGGAGACAGGTTAGCTCCTACGAGCAGTACTTC,CASRRQVSSYEQYF
TRBD1,TRBV14,TRBJ1-2,15,-,TGTGCCAGCAGCCGACCAGGACAGGGGGCGGTTGGCTACACCTTC,CASSRPGQGAVGYTF
-,TRBV18,TRBJ1-3,15,-,TGTGCCAGCTCACCTCTACGGGACTCTGGAAACACCATATATTTT,CASSPLRDSGNTIYF
-,TRBV3-1/TRBV3-2,TRBJ2-7,15,-,TGTGCCAGCAGCCAAGATAGGCAGGTCTCCTACGAGCAGTACTTC,CASSQDRQVSYEQYF
TRBD1,TRBV19,TRBJ1-1,13,-,TGTGCCAGTAGCGGACAGGTGAACACTGAAGCTTTCTTT,CASSGQVNTEAFF
TRBD2,TRBV3-1/TRBV3-2,TRBJ2-7,16,-,TGTGCCAGCAGCTTAGACCTAGCGGGAGATCAGTACGAGCAGTACTTC,CASSLDLAGDQYEQYF
TRBD1,TRBV29-1,TRBJ1-1,12,-,TGCAGCAATAGGGGGCCAATGGCTGAAGCTTTCTTT,CSNRGPMAEAFF
TRBD1,TRBV30,TRBJ1-4,14,-,TGTGCCTGGAGTGCTGGGACAGAGAATGAAAAACTGTTTTTT,CAWSAGTENEKLFF
-,TRBV13,TRBJ1-1,16,-,TGTGCCAGCAGCGACTATGGACAGCTTATGAACACTGAAGCTTTCTTT,CASSDYGQLMNTEAFF
TRBD1,TRBV6-5,TRBJ1-2,13,-,TGTGCCAGCAGTTACGACAGGGGGAATGGCTACACCTTC,CASSYDRGNGYTF
-,TRBV11-2,TRBJ1-3,11,once,TGTGCCAGCCAGAGGGGAAACACCATATATTTT,CASQRGNTIYF
TRBD1,TRBV11-2,TRBJ1-5,15,-,TGTGCCAGCAGCTTAGAGACAGGGTTCGGGCAGCCCCAGCATTTT,CASSLETGFGQPQHF
-,TRBV29-1,TRBJ1-1,12,-,TGCAGCGTTGAAGAGTTGGGCCCTGAAGCTTTCTTT,CSVEELGPEAFF
-,TRBV18,TRBJ2-5,13,-,TGTGCCAGCTCACCGGACAGACAAGAGACCCAGTACTTC,CASSPDRQETQYF
-,TRBV28,TRBJ2-7,14,-,TGTGCCAGCATGGCGAGGCTTCCGGTATACGAGCAGTACTTC,CASMARLPVYEQYF
-,TRBV12-3/TRBV12-4,TRBJ2-7,13,once,TGTGCCAGCAGTCTTGGTGGAGGGAACGAGCAGTACTTC,CASSLGGGNEQYF
-,TRBV5-1,TRBJ1-3,15,-,TGCGCCAGCAGCTTGGGACAGAGCTCTGGAAACACCATATATTTT,CASSLGQSSGNTIYF
TRBD1,TRBV11-2,TRBJ1-1,14,-,TGTGCCAGCAGCTATCGACAGGGGAACACTGAAGCTTTCTTT,CASSYRQGNTEAFF
TRBD1,TRBV7-9,TRBJ1-4,15,-,TGTGCCAGCAGCTCGGGGACAGCCGGTAATGAAAAACTGTTTTTT,CASSSGTAGNEKLFF
TRBD2,TRBV6-6,TRBJ2-2,16,-,TGTGCCAGCAGTCGGGGACTAGCGGGAGTTCCCGGGGAGCTGTTTTTT,CASSRGLAGVPGELFF
TRBD2,TRBV13,TRBJ2-2,16,-,TGTGCCAGCAGCTTTCGAACTAGCGGATACACCGGGGAGCTGTTTTTT,CASSFRTSGYTGELFF
TRBD2,TRBV30,TRBJ2-3,16,few,TGTGCCTGGAGTATGATAGCGGGAGGGCCCTCAGATACGCAGTATTTT,CAWSMIAGGPSDTQYF
TRBD2,TRBV6-2/TRBV6-3,TRBJ2-1,18,-,TGTGCCAGCAGTCTAGCGGCCTCCCGAAGGAGCTCCTACAATGAGCAGTTCTTC,CASSLAASRRSSYNEQFF
-,TRBV3-1/TRBV3-2,TRBJ2-7,13,once,TGTGCCAGCAGCCTTGAGGTCGGCTACGAGCAGTACTTC,CASSLEVGYEQYF
-,TRBV7-9,TRBJ2-7,14,-,TGTGCCAGCAGCCATTCCACGTCAGGGGTCGAGCAGTACTTC,CASSHSTSGVEQYF
-,TRBV30,TRBJ1-4,17,-,TGTGCCTGGAGTTTGGCAGGGCCGGTGGGGACTAATGAAAAACTGTTTTTT,CAWSLAGPVGTNEKLFF
TRBD1,TRBV7-3,TRBJ1-6,14,-,TGTGCCAGCAGCTCGACAGGGGGTGCTTCACCCCTCCACTTT,CASSSTGGASPLHF
TRBD1,TRBV10-3,TRBJ1-1,15,-,TGTGCCATCAGCCCGGGACAGGGAGGGGTCACTGAAGCTTTCTTT,CAISPGQGGVTEAFF
-,TRBV27,TRBJ1-6,14,-,TGTGCCAGCAGGCGGGACGAGGGCAATTCACCCCTCCACTTT,CASRRDEGNSPLHF
-,TRBV19,TRBJ1-2,14,-,TGTGCCAGTAGTATAAGTAAAGGAGCTTATGGCTACACCTTC,CASSISKGAYGYTF
-,TRBV6-5,TRBJ2-1,14,once,TGTGCCAGCAGTCCCTATGGGGGGAACAATGAGCAGTTCTTC,CASSPYGGNNEQFF
TRBD1,TRBV11-1,TRBJ2-5,15,-,TGTGCCAGCAGCTTAGGCGGACAGGGGGGAGAGACCCAGTACTTC,CASSLGGQGGETQYF
TRBD2,TRBV11-1,TRBJ2-7,15,-,TGTGCCAGCAGCTTGACAGCGGGAGGGGCCTACGAGCAGTACTTC,CASSLTAGGAYEQYF
TRBD1,TRBV3-1/TRBV3-2,TRBJ2-7,15,-,TGTGCCAGCAGCCAAGTGACAGGGCCCGGGGACGAGCAGTACTTC,CASSQVTGPGDEQYF
-,TRBV7-9,TRBJ1-1,13,once,TGTGCCAGCAGCTTATCGGGAAGTACTGAAGCTTTCTTT,CASSLSGSTEAFF
-,TRBV11-2,TRBJ1-1,15,-,TGTGCCAGCAGCCCCGCGGGGGGGCGAAACACTGAAGCTTTCTTT,CASSPAGGRNTEAFF
TRBD1,TRBV3-1/TRBV3-2,TRBJ2-5,15,-,TGTGCCAGCAGCCAAGATCTTAACAGGGGAGAGACCCAGTACTTC,CASSQDLNRGETQYF
TRBD1,TRBV9,TRBJ1-3,16,-,TGTGCCAGCAGCCTCTCCGGGCAGGGGGTAGGAAACACCATATATTTT,CASSLSGQGVGNTIYF
-,TRBV6-4,TRBJ1-1,13,-,TGTGCCAGCAGTAGGGGACAGAACACTGAAGCTTTCTTT,CASSRGQNTEAFF
TRBD1,TRBV9,TRBJ1-6,17,-,TGTGCCAGCAGCGTAGAAAGGGGGCAGTCCTATAATTCACCCCTCCACTTT,CASSVERGQSYNSPLHF
-,TRBV2,TRBJ1-2,12,-,TGTGCCAGCAGTGCAAAAGAGTATGGCTACACCTTC,CASSAKEYGYTF
TRBD1,TRBV5-5,TRBJ1-2,15,-,TGTGCCAGCAGCTCCGGGACAGGGGCTAACTATGGCTACACCTTC,CASSSGTGANYGYTF
-,TRBV28,TRBJ1-5,15,-,TGTGCCACCAAGACGTCCCAGGGTAGTGTTCAGCCCCAGCATTTT,CATKTSQGSVQPQHF
-,TRBV2,TRBJ1-2,13,-,TGTGCCAGCAGTCTCCGGGGGAGCTATGGCTACACCTTC,CASSLRGSYGYTF
-,TRBV5-1,TRBJ1-6,14,once,TGCGCCAGCAGCTTGTCAGGGGCCGAATCACCCCTCCACTTT,CASSLSGAESPLHF
TRBD1,TRBV7-9,TRBJ1-6,13,-,TGTGCCAGCTCCGGGACAGATAATTCACCCCTCCACTTT,CASSGTDNSPLHF
TRBD1,TRBV5-6,TRBJ1-2,14,few,TGTGCCAGCAGCTCCCCCCCAGGGGGCTTTGGCTACACCTTC,CASSSPPGGFGYTF
-,TRBV2,TRBJ2-5,12,-,TGTGCCAGCAGTGAAGCACGGGAGACCCAGTACTTC,CASSEARETQYF
-,TRBV27,TRBJ2-7,14,-,TGTGCCAGCAGTACAGGGTTACACTCCTACGAGCAGTACTTC,CASSTGLHSYEQYF
TRBD2,TRBV7-9,TRBJ2-1,14,-,TGTGCCAGCACACGTGGGACTAGCGACAATGAGCAGTTCTTC,CASTRGTSDNEQFF
-,TRBV6-2/TRBV6-3,TRBJ1-5,12,once,TGTGCCAGCAGCCAGCTCGCACGGCCCCAGCATTTT,CASSQLARPQHF
TRBD1,TRBV5-1,TRBJ1-1,15,-,TGCGCCAGCAGCTTGGAGGGGGCGCGCACAGGTAGGGCTTTCTTT,CASSLEGARTGRAFF
-,TRBV7-9,TRBJ1-5,13,-,TGTGCCAGCAGCGATCTACACGGAGGGGCCCAGCATTTT,CASSDLHGGAQHF